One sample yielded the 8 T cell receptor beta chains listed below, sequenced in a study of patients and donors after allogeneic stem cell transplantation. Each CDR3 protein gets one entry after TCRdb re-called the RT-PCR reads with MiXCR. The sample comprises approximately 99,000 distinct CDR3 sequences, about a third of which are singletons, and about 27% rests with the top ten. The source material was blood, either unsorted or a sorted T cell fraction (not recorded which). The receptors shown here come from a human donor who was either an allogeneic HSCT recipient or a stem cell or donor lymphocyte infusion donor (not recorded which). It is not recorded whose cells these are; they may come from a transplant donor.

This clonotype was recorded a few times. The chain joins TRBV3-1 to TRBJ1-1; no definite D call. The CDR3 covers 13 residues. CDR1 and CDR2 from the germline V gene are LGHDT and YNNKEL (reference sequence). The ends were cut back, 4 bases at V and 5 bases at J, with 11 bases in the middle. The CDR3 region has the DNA TGTGCCAGCAGCCGCCCGGGGAGGACTGAAGCTTTCTTT. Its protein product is CASSRPGRTEAFF.

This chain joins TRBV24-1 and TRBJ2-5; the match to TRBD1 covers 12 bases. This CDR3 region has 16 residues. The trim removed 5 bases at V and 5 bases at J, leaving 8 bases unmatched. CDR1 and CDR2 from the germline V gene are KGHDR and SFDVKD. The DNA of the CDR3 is TGTGCCACCAGTGCTGGGACAGGGGGCCAACTGGAGACCCAGTACTTC. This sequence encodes CATSAGTGGQLETQYF.

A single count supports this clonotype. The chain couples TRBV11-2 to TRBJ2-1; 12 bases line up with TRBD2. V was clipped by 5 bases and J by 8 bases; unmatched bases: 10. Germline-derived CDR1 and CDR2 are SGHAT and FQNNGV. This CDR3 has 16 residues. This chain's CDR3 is CASSTSTSGRPHEQFF. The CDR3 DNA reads TGTGCCAGCAGCACCTCGACTAGCGGGAGACCGCATGAGCAGTTCTTC.

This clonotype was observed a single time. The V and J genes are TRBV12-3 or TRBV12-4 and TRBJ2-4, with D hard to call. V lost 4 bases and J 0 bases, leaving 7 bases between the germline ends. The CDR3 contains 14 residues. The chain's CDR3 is CASSSGRAKNIQYF. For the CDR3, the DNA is TGTGCCAGCAGTTCCGGAAGAGCCAAAAACATTCAGTACTTC.

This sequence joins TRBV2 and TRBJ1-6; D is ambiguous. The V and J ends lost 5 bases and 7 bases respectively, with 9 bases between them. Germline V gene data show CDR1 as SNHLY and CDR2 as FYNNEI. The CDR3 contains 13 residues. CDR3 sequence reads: CASSNAENSPLHF. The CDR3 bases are TGTGCCAGCAGTAACGCTGAGAATTCACCCCTCCACTTT.

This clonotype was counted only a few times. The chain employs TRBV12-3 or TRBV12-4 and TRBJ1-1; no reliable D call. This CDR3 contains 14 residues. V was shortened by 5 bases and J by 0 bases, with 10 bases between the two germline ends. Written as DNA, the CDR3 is TGTGCCAGCAGTCGCCTAGCAGTGAACACTGAAGCTTTCTTT. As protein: CASSRLAVNTEAFF.

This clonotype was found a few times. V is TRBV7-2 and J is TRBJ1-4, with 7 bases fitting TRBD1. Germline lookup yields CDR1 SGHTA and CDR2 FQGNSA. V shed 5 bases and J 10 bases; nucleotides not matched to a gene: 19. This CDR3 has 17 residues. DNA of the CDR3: TGTGCCAGCAGCCCACAGACAGGGAAGGGCTCGGAGGGAAAACTGTTTTTT. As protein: CASSPQTGKGSEGKLFF.

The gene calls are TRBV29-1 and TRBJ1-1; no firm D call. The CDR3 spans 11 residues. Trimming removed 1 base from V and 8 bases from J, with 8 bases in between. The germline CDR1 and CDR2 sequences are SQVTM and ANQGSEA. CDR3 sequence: CSVEGYGEAFF. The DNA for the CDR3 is TGCAGCGTTGAAGGGTACGGCGAAGCTTTCTTT.